This TCR beta chain came from a study of blood T cell repertoires in COVID-19 (dated by TCRdb to between 2020 and 2021). Context from the whole study: Collaborator samples came from the United States, Italy and Spain and covered acute and convalescent phases of COVID-19. The material from the prospective study consisted of cDNA or gDNA derived from T cells, B-cell-depleted T cells, or PBMCs. Subjects who had been exposed to COVID-19, were actively infected with it, or had recovered from it provided the deeply sampled blood TCRbeta repertoires that made up the dataset. The repertoires were released in a freely available public database meant as a resource for research on the immune response to SARS-CoV-2. The samples were drawn from the first 160 participants of the ongoing ImmuneRACE study and from about 1,200 subjects provided by 6 global collaborators. The sample metadata nearly always contained a de-identified subject ID, COVID-19 status, age in years and sex. HLA class I and class II types, where available, came from metadata supplied by the sample provider rather than from assay-based typing.

Another Seattle source contributed samples from volunteer blood donors who had recovered from COVID-19. Collaborating institutions collected whole blood in K2EDTA tubes following their own protocols. Collaborator samples were shipped for TCRbeta analysis as frozen whole blood, isolated PBMCs, or DNA extracted from either sample type. On the study overall, not on this receptor specifically: The quantity of clinical and demographic metadata differed by source and by participant and was supplied without curation.

TCRbeta CDR3 regions were amplified from genomic DNA using the immunoSEQ Assay, a bias-controlled multiplex PCR. Per the source publication's procedure: The number of nucleated cells in each sample was estimated from the amplification of reference gene primers within the assay. Sequence reads were collapsed and filtered to measure the absolute abundance of every unique TCRbeta CDR3 rearrangement. Productive Simpson clonality was computed per sample as the square root of Simpson's diversity index over productive rearrangements. Not all clones reach the TCRdb copy of this immuneACCESS table, which keeps in-frame sequences only. Checked studies attribute under half of the gap to unresolved V genes and leave the rest unexplained. The V and J calls and clone size are taken from that table; D and trimming were inferred from the DNA. This sample comprises some 240,000 clones, 65% to 85% of them detected only once. The top ten constitute 1.5% to 1.9% of the sample.

Details on this clone: No antigen is known for it. No base quality information exists; no much larger clone differs at one position.

The sequenced sample was peripheral blood. This clonotype originated in a woman aged 40-49 years who had recovered from COVID-19.

The CDR3 corresponds to CASSDAGAKAYEQYF. The nucleotide sequence reads TGTGCCAGCAGTGATGCAGGGGCCAAAGCCTACGAGCAGTACTTC. The chain is assembled from TRBV2 and TRBJ2-7; possibly the D gene is TRBD1, per 6 matching bases. Between the V and J ends, shortened by 3 bases and 2 bases respectively, the junction contains 14 bases. Its CDR3 holds 15 amino acids, cysteine through phenylalanine. Of all the DNA, just the CDR3 is kept, 45 bases in frame from base 1. Reading the germline V gene gives CDR1 SNHLY and CDR2 FYNNEI.